This passage covers 30 T cell receptor beta chains from one sample sequenced in a study of T cell changes during pregnancy in multiple sclerosis. Generated by immunoSEQ multiplex PCR, the TCRdb table keeps only in-frame clones and is missing some. The sample holds about 50,000 clones, approximately 90% seen once. The input for sequencing was CD4+ T cells from peripheral blood mononuclear cells, taken after pregnancy. The receptors here all came from a female donor with multiple sclerosis, enrolled in a pregnancy study.

The rearrangement links TRBV9 to TRBJ2-3; 16 bases agree with TRBD2. The CDR3 totals 16 residues. Germline assignment: CDR1 SGDLS and CDR2 YYNGEE. V was clipped by 4 bases and J by 4 bases; unmatched bases: 3. The chain's CDR3 is CASSRGLAGGPDTQYF. The CDR3 DNA reads TGTGCCAGCAGCCGGGGACTAGCGGGAGGGCCAGATACGCAGTATTTT.

The DNA for the CDR3 is TGTGCCAGGGCCACAGGCACGAACACCGGGGAGCTGTTTTTT. Protein: CARATGTNTGELFF. The V call is TRBV2, the J call TRBJ2-2; TRBD1 might be the D (5 bases). CDR1 SNHLY and CDR2 FYNNEI come from the germline V gene. This CDR3 comprises 14 residues. V dropped 9 bases and J dropped 0 bases, with 11 bases sitting between them.

CDR3 nucleotides: TGTGCCAGCAGCCCGGACAGGGGATACAATCAGCCCCAGCATTTT. Translated: CASSPDRGYNQPQHF. The genes are TRBV7-9 and TRBJ1-5; 9 nucleotides align to TRBD1. The V gene end was trimmed by 5 bases and the J gene end by 3 bases; junction bases not matched to a gene: 5. This CDR3 region has 15 residues. Germline V gene data show CDR1 as SEHNR and CDR2 as FQNEAQ (reference sequence). Full variable domain (rest looked up from reference TRBV7-9 and TRBJ1-5): DTGVSQNPRHKITKRGQNVTFRCDPISEHNRLYWYRQTLGQGPEFLTYFQNEAQLEKSRLLSDRFSAERPKGSFSTLEIQRTEQGDSAMYLCASSPDRGYNQPQHFGDGTRLSIL.

This clone appeared a single time. The V call is TRBV6-4, the J call TRBJ1-2; the match to TRBD1 covers 9 bases. With 0 bases clipped from V and 9 bases from J, the junction kept 5 bases outside the gene matches. The CDR3 has 14 residues. CDR1 MRHNA and CDR2 SNTAGT come from the germline V gene. CDR3 in amino acids: CASSDSGQGGRYTF. The CDR3 nucleotides read TGTGCCAGCAGTGACTCGGGACAGGGAGGTCGCTACACCTTC.

This chain uses TRBV5-4 with TRBJ2-3; D remains ambiguous. Germline CDR1 and CDR2: SGHNT and YYREEE (reference sequence). This CDR3 is 12 amino acids long. V shed 2 bases and J shed 2 bases, with 3 bases lying between them. DNA for the CDR3: TGTGCCAGCAGCTTCCACACAGATACGCAGTATTTT. It codes for CASSFHTDTQYF.

The chain carries TRBV11-2 and TRBJ2-3; possibly TRBD1 for D (6 bases). The V gene lost 6 bases and the J gene lost 5 bases, with 15 bases spanning the gap. The CDR3 loop spans 14 amino acids. The germline V gene has CDR1 SGHAT and CDR2 FQNNGV. Written as DNA, the CDR3 is TGTGCCAGCAGACGAACAGGGCAGGGAGATACGCAGTATTTT. Encoded protein: CASRRTGQGDTQYF.

The V gene is TRBV30, the J gene TRBJ1-2; 12 bases fit TRBD1. J was trimmed by 7 bases and V by 2 bases; bases with no gene match: 14. Germline assignment: CDR1 GTSNPN and CDR2 SVGIG (reference sequence). The CDR3 is 17 amino acids. The CDR3 sequence: CAWSTSPGQGARGGYTF. CDR3 DNA: TGTGCCTGGAGTACCTCTCCGGGACAGGGGGCGCGTGGTGGCTACACCTTC.

The chain employs TRBV2 and TRBJ2-1; D is ambiguous. The V and J ends lost 4 bases and 5 bases respectively, with 6 bases between them. The CDR3 is 12 residues long. Germline CDR1 and CDR2: SNHLY and FYNNEI. DNA for the CDR3: TGTGCCAGCAGTGTTGGAGACAATGAGCAGTTCTTC. This encodes CASSVGDNEQFF.

The CDR3 spells CSVVRGYNEQFF. The CDR3 DNA reads TGCAGCGTTGTTAGGGGGTACAATGAGCAGTTCTTC. V is TRBV29-1 and J is TRBJ2-1, with a possible D match to TRBD1 (6 bases). Germline lookup yields CDR1 SQVTM and CDR2 ANQGSEA. This CDR3 comprises 12 residues. Trimming removed 4 bases at V and 4 bases at J, with 8 bases between.

A remark on this clone: This CDR3 is also generated by other DNA sequences in the sample. The rearrangement uses TRBV5-1 and TRBJ2-3; tentatively, D is TRBD2 (5 bases). Germline CDR1 is SGHRS and CDR2 is YFSETQ. Trimming took off 1 base at V and 2 bases at J, with 11 bases between the two ends. CDR3 length: 15 amino acids. The CDR3 region has the DNA TGCGCCAGCAGCTTGCGGGGTACCGACACAGATACGCAGTATTTT. It is translated as CASSLRGTDTDTQYF.

This clone has just one count. This rearrangement joins TRBV9 to TRBJ2-3; 9 bases fit TRBD2. There are 16 residues in the CDR3. The V gene's germline CDR1 is SGDLS and CDR2 YYNGEE. V was clipped by 0 bases and J by 6 bases; unmatched bases: 8. The CDR3 DNA reads TGTGCCAGCAGCGTAGGGGCTAGCGGGGCCCTGGATACGCAGTATTTT. It specifies CASSVGASGALDTQYF.

This clone was counted between two and nine times. The CDR3 loop reads CASRAGGDQPQHF. The DNA for the CDR3 is TGTGCCAGCCGAGCAGGGGGCGATCAGCCCCAGCATTTT. The genes are TRBV6-5 and TRBJ1-5; 8 bases agree with TRBD1. Germline CDR1 is MNHEY and CDR2 is SVGAGI. V dropped 8 bases and J dropped 5; count of bases not matched to a gene: 5. CDR3 length equals 13 residues.

This clone was seen a single time. This rearrangement joins TRBV7-2 to TRBJ2-4; perhaps TRBD2 as D (5 bases). V was shortened by 3 bases and J by 0 bases, with 12 bases between the two germline ends. CDR1 is SGHTA and CDR2 is FQGNSA in the germline V gene. The CDR3 covers 16 residues. The CDR3 is CASSFIASLAKNIQYF. CDR3 DNA sequence: TGTGCCAGCAGCTTCATAGCGTCCCTAGCCAAAAACATTCAGTACTTC.

The chain links TRBV30 to TRBJ2-1; maybe TRBD2 (6 bases). This CDR3 is built from 12 residues. The V end was cut by 3 bases, the J end by 7 bases, with 10 bases between. Germline values: CDR1 GTSNPN, CDR2 SVGIG (reference sequence). CDR3 in amino acids: CAWRFGGNEQFF. DNA for the CDR3: TGTGCCTGGAGGTTTGGGGGGAATGAGCAGTTCTTC.

The chain carries TRBV5-4 and TRBJ2-2; 7 bases map to TRBD2. The CDR3 spans 15 residues. In germline, CDR1 is SGHNT, CDR2 YYREEE (reference sequence). Trimming took 4 bases from V and 6 from J; bases not matched to a gene: 9. The CDR3 DNA sequence: TGTGCCAGCAGCGGGCGGGAGCGGGAACCCGGGGAGCTGTTTTTT. This sequence encodes CASSGREREPGELFF.

CDR3 region: CASSRGLAGPTDTQYF. The CDR3 DNA reads TGTGCCAGCAGCCGAGGACTAGCGGGCCCCACAGATACGCAGTATTTT. The chain couples TRBV7-7 to TRBJ2-3; 11 nucleotides align to TRBD2. CDR1 is SSHAT, CDR2 FNYEAQ, per germline (reference sequence). The V segment lost 5 bases and the J segment 2 bases; nucleotides outside the gene matches: 6. The CDR3 loop spans 16 amino acids.

This clone was detected once. The V call is TRBV30, the J call TRBJ2-1; D gene uncertain. Looked up from germline, CDR1 is GTSNPN and CDR2 is SVGIG (reference sequence). The CDR3 runs 12 residues. V dropped 2 bases and J dropped 3 bases, with 5 bases sitting between them. The CDR3 region has the DNA TGTGCCTGGAGTCCCCTCTACAATGAGCAGTTCTTC. Residues: CAWSPLYNEQFF.

This chain uses TRBV28 with TRBJ2-2; tentatively, D is TRBD1 (6 bases). V was pared by 3 bases and J by 4 bases, with 12 bases between. Per the germline V gene, CDR1 is MDHEN and CDR2 is SYDVKM. The CDR3 loop spans 15 amino acids. In DNA, the CDR3 is TGTGCCAGCAGTTTCAGGGGTCCGGGCACCGGGGAGCTGTTTTTT. Residues: CASSFRGPGTGELFF.

The rearrangement uses TRBV15 and TRBJ2-3, with TRBD2 matching over 10 bases. The CDR3 covers 17 residues. Unmatched junction bases numbered 6, after V lost 0 bases and J lost 3 bases. Germline V gene data show CDR1 as LNHNV and CDR2 as YYDKDF (reference sequence). The CDR3 nucleotides are TGTGCCACCAGCAGAGATCCAGCGGGAGGGCCGACAGATACGCAGTATTTT. This encodes CATSRDPAGGPTDTQYF.

The V and J genes are TRBV29-1 and TRBJ2-3; D is ambiguous. Trimming shortened V by 2 bases and J by 1 base, and 10 bases separated the two germline ends. CDR3 length: 14 residues. The germline gives CDR1 SQVTM, CDR2 ANQGSEA. CDR3 DNA: TGCAGCGTTGAATGGAACAGAGGCACAGATACGCAGTATTTT. Amino acids: CSVEWNRGTDTQYF.

This clone appeared a few times. The chain recombines TRBV9 with TRBJ1-5; D gene unclear. This CDR3 spans 14 amino acids. CDR1 is SGDLS, CDR2 YYNGEE, per germline. The ends were cut back, 3 bases at V and 7 bases at J, with 14 bases in the middle. This chain's CDR3 is CASSADLTGQPQHF. CDR3 nucleotides: TGTGCCAGCAGCGCCGACCTGACTGGGCAGCCCCAGCATTTT.

This rearrangement joins TRBV28 to TRBJ2-4; D is unresolved. This CDR3 has 19 residues. Trimming took 6 bases from V and 0 from J, leaving 24 bases between them. Germline CDR1 MDHEN, CDR2 SYDVKM. The CDR3 region has the DNA TGTGCCAGCAGCCAGTCCCAGGCCCTCATAGGTCTAGCCAAAAACATTCAGTACTTC. This encodes CASSQSQALIGLAKNIQYF.

The chain employs TRBV5-1 and TRBJ2-1; possible D gene TRBD2, 6 bases. Looked up from germline, CDR1 is SGHRS and CDR2 is YFSETQ. V was cut by 2 bases and J by 3 bases, with 12 bases left in between. The CDR3 totals 15 residues. The CDR3 bases are TGCGCCAGCAGCTTCCGGGACTTGATCTACAATGAGCAGTTCTTC. Protein product: CASSFRDLIYNEQFF. The complete variable domain, with remaining parts taken from reference TRBV5-1 and TRBJ2-1, reads KAGVTQTPRYLIKTRGQQVTLSCSPISGHRSVSWYQQTPGQGLQFLFEYFSETQRNKGNFPGRFSGRQFSNSRSEMNVSTLELGDSALYLCASSFRDLIYNEQFFGPGTRLTVL.

V gene TRBV7-6 combines with J gene TRBJ2-1; 10 nucleotides agree with TRBD2. Germline-derived CDR1 and CDR2 are SGHVS and FNYEAQ. The CDR3 consists of 15 residues. V lost 5 bases and J lost 5; bases outside the gene matches: 6. The CDR3 nucleotides read TGTGCCAGCAGCGGACCGGGACTAGCGAACAATGAGCAGTTCTTC. Residues: CASSGPGLANNEQFF.

V is TRBV7-2 and J is TRBJ2-3; D possibly corresponds to TRBD1 (6 bases). The germline V and J ends were trimmed by 3 bases and 6 bases, with 16 bases remaining between them. CDR1 and CDR2 (germline): SGHTA, FQGNSA. This CDR3 has 15 residues. The DNA for the CDR3 is TGTGCCAGCAGCTTGGCAGGGGCCCACATGGATACGCAGTATTTT. It is translated as CASSLAGAHMDTQYF.

The rearrangement joins TRBV7-2 to TRBJ2-1; D may be TRBD1 (6 bases). The CDR3 loop spans 15 amino acids. V was cut by 7 bases and J by 2 bases, with 15 bases left in between. Germline CDR1 is SGHTA and CDR2 is FQGNSA. The DNA for the CDR3 is TGTGCCAGCACCGCCGACAGGTTTGCCTACAATGAGCAGTTCTTC. Amino acid sequence: CASTADRFAYNEQFF. Together with reference TRBV7-2 and TRBJ2-1, the CDR3 gives the full variable domain: GAGVSQSPSNKVTEKGKDVELRCDPISGHTALYWYRQSLGQGLEFLIYFQGNSAPDKSGLPSDRFSAERTGGSVSTLTIQRTQQEDSAVYLCASTADRFAYNEQFFGPGTRLTVL.

The chain employs TRBV6-5 and TRBJ2-6, with no clear D. V lost 2 bases and J lost 4, with 3 bases in between. Germline V CDR1 and CDR2: MNHEY, SVGAGI. CDR3 size: 13 residues. The CDR3 loop reads CASSYVGANVLTF. In nucleotides, the CDR3 is TGTGCCAGCAGTTACGTAGGGGCCAACGTCCTGACTTTC.

This sequence joins TRBV10-3 and TRBJ2-7, with a weak D call TRBD2 (5 bases). Trimming stripped 8 bases from V and 5 bases from J, with 16 bases between. Germline V CDR1 and CDR2: ENHRY, SYGVKD. The length of the CDR3 is 13 residues. The CDR3 DNA follows: TGTGCCATCGGACGGAAGGGAGCGCACGAGCAGTACTTC. Residues: CAIGRKGAHEQYF.

This clone has only one observation. The chain recombines TRBV4-2 with TRBJ1-1; D might be TRBD1 (5 bases). The CDR3 runs to 14 residues. CDR1 and CDR2 (germline): LGHNA, YNFKEQ. V lost 3 bases and J 6 bases, leaving 14 bases between the germline ends. For the CDR3, the DNA is TGTGCCAGCAGCCAGGGACGGGGAGGAGCTGAAGCTTTCTTT. It is translated as CASSQGRGGAEAFF.

This rearrangement joins TRBV6-1 to TRBJ1-5; TRBD1 matches 8 bases. The V gene end was trimmed by 6 bases and the J gene end by 7 bases; junction bases not matched to a gene: 5. The CDR3 has 13 residues. Germline loops: CDR1 MNHNS, CDR2 SASEGT. CDR3 bases: TGTGCCAGCAGGGATACAGGGGGACAGCCCCAGCATTTT. This sequence encodes CASRDTGGQPQHF.